The TCR beta chain under discussion was sequenced for a study of blood T cell repertoires in COVID-19. Cohorts were assigned according to the clinical history that participants reported. The V and J ends lost 6 bases and 7 bases, in that order; junction bases with no gene match: 8. The germline V gene encodes CDR1 MNHEY and CDR2 SVGAGI. The CDR3 covers 14 residues. This table comes from immunoSEQ multiplex PCR, and its TCRdb copy is limited to in-frame clones, with some not included. The sample consists of some 490,000 clones, 70% to 90% of them appearing once. Sequencing was done on a sample of PBMCs or T cells enriched from blood (not recorded which). This sequence joins TRBV6-5 and TRBJ2-7; 11 bases map to TRBD2. This clonotype was obtained from a woman aged 60-75 years who had recovered from COVID-19. CDR3 in DNA: TGTGCCAGCAGAACTAGCGGGGGATCGGGAGAGCAGTACTTC. As protein: CASRTSGGSGEQYF.